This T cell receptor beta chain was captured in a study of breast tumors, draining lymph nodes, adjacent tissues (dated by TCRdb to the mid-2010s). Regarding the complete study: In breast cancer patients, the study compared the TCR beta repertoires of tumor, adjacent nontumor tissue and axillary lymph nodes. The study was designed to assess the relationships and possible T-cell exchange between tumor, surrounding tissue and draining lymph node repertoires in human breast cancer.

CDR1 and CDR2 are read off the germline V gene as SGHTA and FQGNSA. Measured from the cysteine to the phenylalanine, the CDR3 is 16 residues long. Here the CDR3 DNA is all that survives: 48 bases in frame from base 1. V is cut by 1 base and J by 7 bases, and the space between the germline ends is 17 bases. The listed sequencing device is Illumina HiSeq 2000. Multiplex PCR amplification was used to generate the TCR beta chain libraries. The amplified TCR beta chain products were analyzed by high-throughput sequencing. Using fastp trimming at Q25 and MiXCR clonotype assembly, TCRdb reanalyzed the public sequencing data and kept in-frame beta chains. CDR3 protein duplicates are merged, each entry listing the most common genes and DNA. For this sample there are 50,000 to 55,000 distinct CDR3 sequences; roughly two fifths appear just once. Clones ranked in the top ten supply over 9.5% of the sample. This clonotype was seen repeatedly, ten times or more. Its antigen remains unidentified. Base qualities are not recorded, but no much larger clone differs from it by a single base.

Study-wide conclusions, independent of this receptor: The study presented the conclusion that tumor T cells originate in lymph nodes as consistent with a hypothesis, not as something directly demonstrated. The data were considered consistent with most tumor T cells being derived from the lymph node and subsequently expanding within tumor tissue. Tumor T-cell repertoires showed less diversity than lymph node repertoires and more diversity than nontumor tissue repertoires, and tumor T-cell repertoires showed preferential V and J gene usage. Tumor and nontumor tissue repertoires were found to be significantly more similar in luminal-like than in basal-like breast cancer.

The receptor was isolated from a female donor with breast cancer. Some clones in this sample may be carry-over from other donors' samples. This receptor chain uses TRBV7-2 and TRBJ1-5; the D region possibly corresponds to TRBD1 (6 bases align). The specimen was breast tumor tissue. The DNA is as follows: TGTGCCAGCAGCTTAGAGGGGGGGCGGGTCGGCCAGCCCCAGCATTTT. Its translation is CASSLEGGRVGQPQHF.